This T cell receptor (beta chain) was sequenced during a study of beta chain features in type 1 diabetes. Overall study: 107,917,701 sorted cells were examined across all samples.

All of the isolated RNA was reverse transcribed, so expressed TCRB transcripts were sequenced. Clones were read by immunoSEQ multiplex PCR, and TCRdb kept only the in-frame ones, dropping some. The sample lists 250,000 to 300,000 clones, 14% seen once, with 0.015% to 0.02% in the top ten. Study findings and constraints: Researchers report that Type 1 diabetes patients had moderately but significantly shorter TCRB CDR3s across all four CD4+ subsets. In the patient group, naive, central memory and Treg TCRB repertoires seemed more alike than in the healthy donor group. Whether TCRB rearrangement is influenced by HLA type was left unresolved in this analysis.

V shed 8 bases and J shed 3 bases, with 14 bases lying between them. Per the germline V gene, CDR1 is MDHEN and CDR2 is SYDVKM. This CDR3 has 13 amino acids. In regard to this clone: What it recognizes is unknown.

The chain links TRBV28 to TRBJ2-7; weak D call: TRBD2 (7 bases). Sequencing was performed on naive CD4+ T cells from blood. This receptor was identified in a young man with type 1 diabetes. The DNA of the CDR3 is TGTGCCAGCGTCGGAGGGGGGGGCTACGAGCAGTACTTC. Its protein product is CASVGGGGYEQYF.